The 27 T cell receptor beta chains listed next were all sequenced from one sample in a study of T-cell reconstitution after alpha-beta-depleted transplantation in children. The TCRbeta library was prepared with unique molecular identifiers. TCRdb reanalysed the PCR reads using MiXCR and keeps one entry per CDR3 protein. Here the sample spans some 450,000 distinct CDR3 sequences, roughly 43% being singletons. The material sequenced was PBMCs, taken before TCRalphabeta/CD19-depleted stem cell transplant. These receptors were taken from a girl aged 2 to 9 with aplastic anemia, due to receive a stem cell transplant.

V is TRBV6-1 and J is TRBJ1-2; D unclear. CDR1 is MNHNS, CDR2 SASEGT, per germline. V dropped 5 bases and J dropped 4 bases, with 17 bases sitting between them. The length of the CDR3 is 15 residues. In nucleotides, the CDR3 is TGTGCCAGCAGTCCCAACCGGAGGCAGACCTATGGCTACACCTTC. Translated, it gives CASSPNRRQTYGYTF.

V gene TRBV9 combines with J gene TRBJ1-6; TRBD1 might be the D (5 bases). The germline CDR1 and CDR2 sequences are SGDLS and YYNGEE. V gave up 3 bases and J gave up 4 bases, with 11 bases separating them. This CDR3 region has 15 residues. CDR3 residues: CASSAAQGYNSPLHF. The CDR3 nucleotides are TGTGCCAGCAGCGCCGCCCAGGGATATAATTCACCCCTCCACTTT.

The chain combines TRBV20-1 with TRBJ1-5; possibly TRBD1 for D (5 bases). This CDR3 region has 14 residues. The ends were cut back, 1 base at V and 6 bases at J, with 13 bases in the middle. Germline assignment: CDR1 DFQATT and CDR2 SNEGSKA (reference sequence). In DNA form, the CDR3 reads TGCAGTGCTAGAGCGGGTCCGGGGGGTCAGCCCCAGCATTTT. This gives the protein CSARAGPGGQPQHF.

The chain joins TRBV7-9 to TRBJ1-4, with a possible D match to TRBD1 (5 bases). Trimming removed 1 base at V and 8 bases at J, with 11 bases between. Germline V gives CDR1 SEHNR, CDR2 FQNEAQ (reference sequence). The CDR3 runs 14 residues. The CDR3 is CASSLGSGTEKLFF. DNA of the CDR3: TGTGCCAGCAGCTTAGGGTCCGGGACCGAAAAACTGTTTTTT.

This chain connects TRBV9 to TRBJ1-3; the D gene is possibly TRBD1 (5 bases). CDR1 is SGDLS and CDR2 is YYNGEE in the germline V gene. The CDR3 runs to 15 residues. V shed 4 bases and J shed 2 bases, with 13 bases lying between them. This CDR3 reads CASSNQGMAGNTIYF. In DNA, the CDR3 is TGTGCCAGCAGCAACCAGGGCATGGCTGGAAACACCATATATTTT.

This clonotype was recorded a few times. The rearrangement links TRBV9 to TRBJ2-7, with D possibly being TRBD2 (6 bases). CDR3 length: 14 residues. Germline loops: CDR1 SGDLS, CDR2 YYNGEE. Trimming took off 3 bases at V and 6 bases at J, with 16 bases between the two ends. This chain's CDR3 is CASSAEPGVIEQYF. CDR3 DNA: TGTGCCAGCAGCGCCGAGCCGGGGGTTATCGAGCAGTACTTC.

CDR3 in DNA: TGTGCCAGCAGCCTAGAGGGGGCCCAAACCTACGAGCAGTACTTC. Its protein is CASSLEGAQTYEQYF. The chain carries TRBV5-8 and TRBJ2-7; 7 bases agree with TRBD1. CDR3 size: 15 residues. Looked up from germline, CDR1 is SGHTS and CDR2 is YDEGEE. J was trimmed by 2 bases and V by 4 bases; bases with no gene match: 9.

As for this clonotype: One end of the junction fails to match germline, which may point to a read error. This chain joins TRBV7-7 and TRBJ2-5; D gene ambiguous. CDR3 length equals 13 residues. Per the germline V gene, CDR1 is SSHAT and CDR2 is FNYEAQ (reference sequence). As DNA, the CDR3 is TGTGCTAGCAGCTCTAACTTCCAAGAGACCCAGTACTTC. It translates to CASSSNFQETQYF.

This clonotype was recorded many times. The chain employs TRBV4-1 and TRBJ2-1; D unresolved. The germline V gene has CDR1 MGHRA and CDR2 YSYEKL. V lost 1 base to trimming and J lost 1 base, with 14 bases between them. CDR3 length: 17 amino acids. The CDR3 loop reads CASSQGELFRSYNEQFF. DNA of the CDR3: TGCGCCAGCAGCCAAGGGGAATTATTCAGGTCCTACAATGAGCAGTTCTTC.

Only a few counts were recorded for this clonotype. This sequence joins TRBV12-3 or TRBV12-4 and TRBJ1-5; D not certain. The V gene lost 3 bases and the J gene lost 6 bases, with 15 bases spanning the gap. The CDR3 totals 15 residues. CDR3 residues: CASSLRNVIGQPQHF. The CDR3 bases are TGTGCCAGCAGTTTGCGCAACGTGATTGGTCAGCCCCAGCATTTT.

This clonotype was recorded a few times. V is TRBV20-1 and J is TRBJ2-2; TRBD2 matches at 13 bases. The CDR3 spans 15 residues. The V gene's germline CDR1 is DFQATT and CDR2 SNEGSKA (reference sequence). The V gene end was trimmed by 6 bases and the J gene end by 7 bases; junction bases not matched to a gene: 8. CDR3 sequence reads: CSAAGTSGMNGELFF. In DNA, the CDR3 is TGCAGTGCGGCTGGGACTAGCGGGATGAACGGGGAGCTGTTTTTT.

In its sample, this clonotype was seen many times. The chain is built from TRBV5-1 and TRBJ2-1; 15 bases are a match to TRBD2. CDR3 size: 16 residues. CDR1 is SGHRS, CDR2 YFSETQ, per germline. V shed 4 bases, J shed 5 bases, and the junction held 4 bases outside the gene matches. The CDR3 here is CASSRGLAGGNNEQFF. The CDR3 DNA sequence: TGCGCCAGCAGCAGGGGACTAGCGGGAGGCAACAATGAGCAGTTCTTC.

The rearrangement joins TRBV12-3 or TRBV12-4 to TRBJ2-5; possible D gene TRBD2, 5 bases. Trimming shortened V by 6 bases and J by 6 bases, and 14 bases separated the two germline ends. CDR3 length: 13 amino acids. CDR3 region: CASSPRRGQTQYF. The CDR3 DNA reads as TGTGCCAGCAGCCCCCGTCGAGGGCAGACCCAGTACTTC.

The V call is TRBV6-5, the J call TRBJ2-1, with 9 bases matching TRBD2. Germline assignment: CDR1 MNHEY and CDR2 SVGAGI. The junction had 3 bases not matched to a gene; V was cut back by 9 bases and J by 9 bases. There are 11 residues in the CDR3. In DNA form, the CDR3 reads TGTGCCAGTAGCGGGGGTTTTGAGCAGTTCTTC. It is translated as CASSGGFEQFF.

The genes are TRBV7-9 and TRBJ2-1, with D perhaps matching TRBD2 (6 bases). CDR3 size: 15 residues. Trimming took off 5 bases at V and 8 bases at J, with 19 bases between the two ends. The V gene's germline CDR1 is SEHNR and CDR2 FQNEAQ (reference sequence). This CDR3 reads CASSGLGPKRDEQFF. Here the CDR3 DNA reads TGTGCCAGCAGCGGCCTGGGACCCAAGCGGGATGAGCAGTTCTTC. Full variable domain (missing parts from reference TRBV7-9 and TRBJ2-1): DTGVSQNPRHKITKRGQNVTFRCDPISEHNRLYWYRQTLGQGPEFLTYFQNEAQLEKSRLLSDRFSAERPKGSFSTLEIQRTEQGDSAMYLCASSGLGPKRDEQFFGPGTRLTVL.

This clonotype was observed a handful of times. V is TRBV18 and J is TRBJ2-2; tentative D call: TRBD1 (5 bases). The germline CDR1 and CDR2 sequences are KGHSH and LQKENI. The CDR3 sequence is 14 residues long. V gave up 3 bases and J gave up 1 base, with 6 bases separating them. CDR3 DNA sequence: TGTGCCAGCTCACCGACAGAGAACACCGGGGAGCTGTTTTTT. Translated: CASSPTENTGELFF.

The chain is built from TRBV24-1 and TRBJ2-3; D is uncertain. Germline CDR1 and CDR2: KGHDR and SFDVKD. V dropped 5 bases and J dropped 1 base, with 6 bases sitting between them. This CDR3 contains 13 residues. The CDR3 DNA sequence: TGTGCCACCAGTGTCCACGGCACAGATACGCAGTATTTT. Amino acids: CATSVHGTDTQYF.

This clonotype was picked up one time. The chain links TRBV7-9 to TRBJ1-1, with 8 bases identical to TRBD1. The trim removed 5 bases at V and 5 bases at J, leaving 10 bases unmatched. The CDR3 is 15 amino acids. The germline CDR1 and CDR2 sequences are SEHNR and FQNEAQ (reference sequence). The DNA of the CDR3 is TGTGCCAGCAGCCGCGCCGGACAGGGTGGGACTGAAGCTTTCTTT. Residues: CASSRAGQGGTEAFF.

The rearrangement joins TRBV12-2 to TRBJ1-5. TRBV12-2 is a pseudogene locus. This CDR3 has 16 residues. DNA of the CDR3: TGTGCAAGTCGCTTAGCGCCGGCGGGGGGGAACCAGCCCCAGCATTTT. Its protein is CASRLAPAGGNQPQHF.

This clonotype was recorded a few times. The V call is TRBV20-1, the J call TRBJ2-7, with D possibly being TRBD1 or TRBD2 (6 bases each). V lost 0 bases and J 2 bases, leaving 14 bases between the germline ends. CDR3 length: 15 residues. From germline, CDR1 is DFQATT and CDR2 SNEGSKA (reference sequence). The CDR3 loop is CSARDRRGHPYEQYF. The CDR3, as DNA: TGCAGTGCTAGAGATCGGAGGGGACATCCCTACGAGCAGTACTTC.

This clonotype was seen repeatedly, ten times or more. The genes are TRBV19 and TRBJ2-7; TRBD1 matches at 7 bases. CDR1 and CDR2 from the germline V gene are LNHDA and SQIVND (reference sequence). The CDR3 contains 13 residues. With V trimmed by 6 bases and J by 3 bases, 5 bases remained unmatched. The CDR3 spells CASSRDSIYEQYF. The CDR3 region has the DNA TGTGCCAGTAGCCGGGACAGCATCTACGAGCAGTACTTC.

Notes on this clonotype: Because the CDR3 is missing its conserved closing phenylalanine or tryptophan, this is likely a read error. CDR3 sequence reads: CASSDLYEQYL. As DNA, the CDR3 is TGCGCCAGCAGTGACTTGTACGAGCAGTACCTC. The chain joins TRBV10-2 to TRBJ2-7; unclear D gene. Germline CDR1 reads WSHSY; CDR2 reads SAAADI. Trimming cost V 3 bases and J 4 bases, with 4 bases left between them. The CDR3 totals 11 residues.

CDR3 in DNA: TGCGCCAGCAGCCGGGGACAGGGGGCCATTACCGGGGAGCTGTTTTTT. As protein: CASSRGQGAITGELFF. The genes are TRBV4-1 and TRBJ2-2, with 12 bases aligning to TRBD1. Germline V gene lookup returns CDR1 MGHRA and CDR2 YSYEKL. The V segment lost 4 bases and the J segment 5 bases; nucleotides outside the gene matches: 5. The CDR3 is 16 amino acids.

Only a few counts were recorded for this clonotype. The gene calls are TRBV12-3 or TRBV12-4 and TRBJ1-2; the match to TRBD1 covers 8 bases. The CDR3 is made up of 17 amino acids. After removal of 5 bases from V and 4 bases from J, the junction contained 15 bases not matched to a gene. The CDR3 sequence: CASSPQGAGTDVYGYTF. The CDR3 DNA follows: TGTGCCAGCAGTCCTCAGGGGGCAGGGACGGACGTCTATGGCTACACCTTC.

This sequence joins TRBV6-4 and TRBJ2-5; either TRBD1 or TRBD2 may supply D (5 bases each). There are 14 residues in the CDR3. Per the germline V gene, CDR1 is MRHNA and CDR2 is SNTAGT. V was pared by 2 bases and J by 5 bases, with 12 bases between. CDR3 sequence reads: CASSDPRGGETQYF. In nucleotides, the CDR3 is TGTGCCAGCAGTGACCCTCGGGGCGGGGAGACCCAGTACTTC.

In this sample, this clonotype turned up a few times. CDR3 DNA sequence: TGTGCCAGCAGCCTATTAGCCGGGAGCTCAGAAGAGGGGGGAGGCTACACCTTC. Translated: CASSLLAGSSEEGGGYTF. The chain is built from TRBV14 and TRBJ1-2, with D maybe TRBD1 (6 bases). Trimming left V 4 bases short and J 8 bases short, with 29 bases between. Germline V gene lookup returns CDR1 SGHDN and CDR2 FVKESK. This CDR3 region has 18 residues.

This clonotype was seen more than once but under ten times. The chain is built from TRBV11-3 and TRBJ2-1; D remains unclear. CDR1 SGHNT and CDR2 YENEEA come from the germline V gene. V was shortened by 0 bases and J by 8 bases, with 11 bases between the two germline ends. This CDR3 has 14 amino acids. In DNA, the CDR3 is TGTGCCAGCAGCTTAGACCCGGAGAGCGATGAGCAGTTCTTC. The encoded protein is CASSLDPESDEQFF.